These 6 T cell receptor beta chains share one sample of origin, sequenced in a study of OX40 agonist ivuxolimab in advanced cancers. Repertoires were generated with immunoSEQ multiplex PCR, while TCRdb's copy carries only in-frame clones and drops some. The sample lists tens of thousands of clones; over 90% were seen once. The material sequenced was CD4+ or CD8+ T cells sorted from blood, taken in a trial of the OX40 agonist ivuxolimab. The receptor set was obtained from an adult with an advanced solid tumor such as melanoma, head and neck, liver or kidney cancer.

V usage is TRBV7-8 and J usage is TRBJ2-5; 11 nucleotides line up with TRBD2. CDR1 and CDR2 from the germline V gene are SGHVS and FQNEAQ. The CDR3 has 15 amino acids. V lost 5 bases, J lost 4 bases, and 6 bases stayed unmatched. CDR3 nucleotide sequence: TGTGCCAGCAGCCCGACTAGCGGGAATGGAGAGACCCAGTACTTC. This codes for CASSPTSGNGETQYF.

This chain links TRBV27 with TRBJ2-7; the D is unclear. V dropped 3 bases and J dropped 5 bases, with 11 bases sitting between them. CDR1 is MNHEY and CDR2 is SMNVEV in the germline V gene (reference sequence). CDR3 length equals 13 residues. CDR3 bases: TGTGCCAGCAGTTTTCCTGGGTGGCACGAGCAGTACTTC. Its protein is CASSFPGWHEQYF.

This clone was seen just once. The chain has TRBV4-3 and TRBJ2-1; no clear D. CDR3 length equals 14 residues. Germline V lookup: CDR1 LGHNA, CDR2 YSLEER. V dropped 1 base and J dropped 3 bases, with 7 bases sitting between them. CDR3 residues: CASSQADYYNEQFF. Here the CDR3 DNA reads TGCGCCAGCAGCCAAGCGGATTACTACAATGAGCAGTTCTTC.

The V call is TRBV15, the J call TRBJ2-1; 7 nucleotides agree with TRBD2. The CDR3 contains 16 residues. With 0 bases clipped from V and 0 bases from J, the junction kept 2 bases outside the gene matches. Germline CDR1 and CDR2: LNHNV and YYDKDF (reference sequence). The CDR3, as DNA: TGTGCCACCAGCAGAGAGAAGCGGGGCTCCTACAATGAGCAGTTCTTC. This gives the protein CATSREKRGSYNEQFF.

In DNA form, the CDR3 reads TGCAGCGTTGAGGGGCTAGCGGGAGGGCAATTGTTTGAGCAGTTCTTC. Translated, it gives CSVEGLAGGQLFEQFF. This chain links TRBV29-1 with TRBJ2-1, with TRBD2 matching 12 bases. The CDR3 is made up of 16 amino acids. Per the germline V gene, CDR1 is SQVTM and CDR2 is ANQGSEA. Unmatched junction bases numbered 12, after V lost 3 bases and J lost 9 bases.

CDR3 in amino acids: CASSSPGQGSYEQYF. CDR3 DNA: TGTGCCAGCAGCTCACCAGGACAGGGCTCCTACGAGCAGTACTTC. V is TRBV13 and J is TRBJ2-7, with 8 bases that match TRBD1. CDR3 length equals 15 residues. Losses at the gene ends were 4 bases for V and 0 bases for J; bases not matched to a gene: 5. Per the germline V gene, CDR1 is PRHDT and CDR2 is FYEKMQ (reference sequence).